This entry concerns a single T cell receptor (beta chain). This CDR3 is built from 12 residues. Trimming took off 4 bases at V and 5 bases at J, with 8 bases between the two ends. Germline CDR1 is SGHAT and CDR2 is FQNNGV. The sample originates from a study of blood T cell repertoires in COVID-19. Study-wide background: Acute and convalescent COVID-19 specimens originated in the United States, Italy and Spain. T cells, B-cell-depleted T cells, or PBMCs supplied cDNA or gDNA.

All recovered Cohort 3 donors got two negative PCRs, got clearance, or saw symptom resolution. TCRdb keeps only in-frame clones here, not all; method: immunoSEQ multiplex PCR. This table has around 300,000 clones, nearly 90% appearing once. The clonotype comes from a woman aged 30 to 39 who had recovered from COVID-19. The rearrangement uses TRBV11-2 and TRBJ1-1; possibly TRBD1 for D (5 bases). Sequencing was carried out using PBMCs or T cells enriched from blood (not recorded which). In DNA, the CDR3 is TGTGCCAGCAGCTGGGGGGAGACTGAAGCTTTCTTT. Translated: CASSWGETEAFF.